The next 29 T cell receptor beta chains were all read from a single sample in a study of blood T cells in healthy people across ages. A second PCR of 7 to 11 cycles used a sample-barcoded 5' primer and a J-beta primer mix. TCRdb re-called the 5' RACE reads with MiXCR, one entry per CDR3 protein. The sample holds approximately 820,000 distinct CDR3 sequences, about 42% seen once. The sample was blood. These receptors were collected from a man aged 55 to 70 in good health.

V gene TRBV28 combines with J gene TRBJ1-2; weak D call: TRBD1 (5 bases). The germline V gene encodes CDR1 MDHEN and CDR2 SYDVKM. The CDR3 extends over 11 amino acids. V was trimmed by 10 bases and J by 3 bases, leaving 9 bases between them. The CDR3 bases are TGTGCCAAACGGGACGACTATGGCTACACCTTC. It is translated as CAKRDDYGYTF.

This clonotype was seen only a few times. The genes are TRBV5-6 and TRBJ2-5, with D hard to call. Germline V gene data show CDR1 as SGHDT and CDR2 as YYEEEE. The CDR3 sequence is 14 residues long. Deletions cut 5 bases from V and 4 bases from J, with 15 bases between. DNA for the CDR3: TGTGCCAGCAGGCTGGGCTGGGGTCTAGAGACCCAGTACTTC. It yields the protein CASRLGWGLETQYF.

V usage is TRBV5-1 and J usage is TRBJ1-1; 7 positions match TRBD1. The germline CDR1 and CDR2 sequences are SGHRS and YFSETQ. CDR3 length: 15 residues. V lost 4 bases, J lost 1 base, and 7 bases stayed unmatched. This chain's CDR3 is CASSAGGQRNTEAFF. The CDR3 DNA reads as TGCGCCAGCAGCGCGGGGGGACAGCGGAACACTGAAGCTTTCTTT.

This clonotype occurred a few times. The chain couples TRBV27 to TRBJ2-4, with 8 bases identical to TRBD1. Per the germline V gene, CDR1 is MNHEY and CDR2 is SMNVEV (reference sequence). Trimming at V came to 2 bases and at J to 2 bases, leaving 8 bases not matched to a gene. The CDR3 loop spans 17 amino acids. The CDR3 nucleotides are TGTGCCAGCAGTTTAAGGGTCAGGGGGCGTACCAAAAACATTCAGTACTTC. This encodes CASSLRVRGRTKNIQYF.

The chain employs TRBV6-2 or TRBV6-3 and TRBJ1-2, with D unresolved. Looked up from germline, CDR1 is MNHEY and CDR2 is SVGEGT. This CDR3 is 12 amino acids long. V was trimmed by 2 bases and J by 2 bases, leaving 3 bases between them. In nucleotides, the CDR3 is TGTGCCAGCAGTTACGGCAACTATGGCTACACCTTC. It is translated as CASSYGNYGYTF.

With respect to this clonotype: A clone one base away is much larger, so this may be a read error. J is TRBJ2-5 and V is TRBV29-1; tentatively, D is TRBD2 (7 bases). The J call may be faulty, since TRBJ2-1 better matches the DNA end. There are 13 residues in the CDR3. The germline CDR1 and CDR2 sequences are SQVTM and ANQGSEA. The DNA of the CDR3 is TGCAGCGTTGAGCCCGGGGGGCCAGAGACCCAGTTCTTC. As protein: CSVEPGGPETQFF.

The chain joins TRBV5-1 to TRBJ2-7; D uncertain. The CDR3 is 16 amino acids. Trimming removed 0 bases from V and 4 bases from J, with 17 bases in between. Germline loops: CDR1 SGHRS, CDR2 YFSETQ. CDR3 sequence (DNA): TGCGCCAGCAGCTTGGACCCAGCGAACACCCTATACGAGCAGTACTTC. The encoded protein is CASSLDPANTLYEQYF.

V and J are TRBV5-8 and TRBJ1-1, with D maybe TRBD1 (5 bases). Germline V CDR1 and CDR2: SGHTS, YDEGEE. The length of the CDR3 is 13 residues. Trimming pared 6 bases from V and 7 bases from J, leaving 16 bases between. CDR3 residues: CASNPGRTNEAFF. The CDR3 bases are TGTGCCAGCAACCCGGGACGAACAAATGAAGCTTTCTTT.

A note on this clonotype: Mismatch with germline at one junction end may stem from a read error. The genes are TRBV14 and TRBJ2-7; D is unresolved. The CDR3 has 14 residues. CDR1 SGHDN and CDR2 FVKESK come from the germline V gene. In nucleotides, the CDR3 is TGTGCCAGCAGCAAAGACCGGCCAAGAGACGAGCAGTACTTC. Protein: CASSKDRPRDEQYF.

A word on this clonotype: This may be a read error, as it is one base from a much larger clone. The V and J genes are TRBV7-2 and TRBJ2-7; D ambiguous. The J call may be incorrect, as the DNA end agrees better with TRBJ2-5. Germline CDR1 reads SGHTA; CDR2 reads FQGNSA. The CDR3 loop spans 13 amino acids. CDR3 protein: CASSSVVLETQYF. The DNA for the CDR3 is TGTGCCAGCAGCTCAGTAGTTCTAGAGACCCAGTACTTC.

The chain employs TRBV6-2 or TRBV6-3 and TRBJ2-3; D remains ambiguous. This CDR3 spans 14 amino acids. The V end lost 2 bases, the J end lost 4 bases, and 10 bases lay between the germline ends. CDR1 MNHEY and CDR2 SVGEGT come from the germline V gene. CDR3 region: CASSYGGLADTQYF. DNA of the CDR3: TGTGCCAGCAGTTACGGCGGTCTGGCAGATACGCAGTATTTT.

This clonotype has more than one count but fewer than ten. The V gene is TRBV7-2, the J gene TRBJ1-5; D ambiguous. Germline assignment: CDR1 SGHTA and CDR2 FQGNSA. The V end lost 4 bases, the J end lost 3 bases, and 7 bases lay between the germline ends. CDR3 length: 13 amino acids. The CDR3 nucleotides are TGTGCCAGCAGCTCACGGCACAATCAGCCCCAGCATTTT. Amino acid sequence: CASSSRHNQPQHF.

As DNA, the CDR3 is TGCGCCAGCGGGACAGGGAGTAGGAATGAGCAGTTCTTC. It translates to CASGTGSRNEQFF. This chain links TRBV5-1 with TRBJ2-1; 9 nucleotides line up with TRBD1. In germline, CDR1 is SGHRS, CDR2 YFSETQ. This CDR3 region has 13 residues. Trimming cost V 7 bases and J 7 bases; bases outside gene matches: 6.

A few counts support this clonotype. J is TRBJ1-5 and V is TRBV20-1; 7 bases are a match to TRBD1. From germline, CDR1 is DFQATT and CDR2 SNEGSKA (reference sequence). After removal of 3 bases from V and 4 bases from J, the junction contained 3 bases not matched to a gene. The CDR3 length is 13 residues. In nucleotides, the CDR3 is TGCAGTGCTAGTTCCAGGGGGAATCAGCCCCAGCATTTT. Residues: CSASSRGNQPQHF.

The chain couples TRBV4-3 to TRBJ1-5; 10 bases fit TRBD1. The CDR3 length is 18 residues. Germline values: CDR1 LGHNA, CDR2 YSLEER. V was clipped by 0 bases and J by 2 bases; unmatched bases: 7. CDR3 DNA sequence: TGCGCCAGCAGCCAAGATTGGGACAGGGGCAGGGGCAATCAGCCCCAGCATTTT. It translates to CASSQDWDRGRGNQPQHF.

This clonotype occurred a few times. The chain has TRBV12-3 or TRBV12-4 and TRBJ2-7, with D possibly being TRBD1 (5 bases). V was clipped by 0 bases and J by 5 bases, with 20 bases between them. This CDR3 is built from 17 residues. The CDR3, as DNA: TGTGCCAGCAGTTTAGCGTCAGACAGTGAGTTTCTTCACGAGCAGTACTTC. Protein sequence: CASSLASDSEFLHEQYF.

A word on this clonotype: The junction departs from germline at one end; a sequencing error may be responsible. V usage is TRBV5-1 and J usage is TRBJ2-1; 8 bases map to TRBD1. The germline V gene has CDR1 SGHRS and CDR2 YFSETQ. The CDR3 has 14 amino acids. The CDR3 nucleotides read TGCGTCAGCAGCGACGACAGGGGTGCGGGTGAGCAGTTCTTC. Amino acid sequence: CVSSDDRGAGEQFF.

The chain carries TRBV29-1 and TRBJ2-7; 7 nucleotides agree with TRBD1. Germline V gives CDR1 SQVTM, CDR2 ANQGSEA. The CDR3 runs to 14 residues. J lost 7 bases, V lost 5 bases, and 14 bases had no gene match. The CDR3 protein is CSVSQTGLSREQYF. The CDR3 bases are TGCAGCGTTTCACAGACAGGGCTATCGAGAGAGCAGTACTTC.

This clonotype was observed a few times. The chain carries TRBV11-3 and TRBJ1-4; TRBD1 aligns across 9 bases. Germline assignment: CDR1 SGHNT and CDR2 YENEEA. The V gene end was trimmed by 8 bases and the J gene end by 5 bases; junction bases not matched to a gene: 6. The CDR3 covers 14 residues. The CDR3 coding sequence is TGTGCCAGCGGCGACAGGGGGGGAAATGAAAAACTGTTTTTT. This codes for CASGDRGGNEKLFF.

The chain is built from TRBV2 and TRBJ2-3, with D perhaps assigned TRBD1 or TRBD2 (6 bases each). V was pared by 7 bases and J by 3 bases, with 11 bases between. The germline gives CDR1 SNHLY, CDR2 FYNNEI. This CDR3 spans 13 amino acids. DNA for the CDR3: TGTGCCAGCATTGGGGGGCCTACAGATACGCAGTATTTT. Amino acid sequence: CASIGGPTDTQYF.

This rearrangement joins TRBV5-6 to TRBJ2-2; 11 bases align to TRBD1. The CDR3 length is 16 residues. Unmatched junction bases numbered 2, after V lost 0 bases and J lost 4 bases. Germline V CDR1 and CDR2: SGHDT, YYEEEE. CDR3 loop: CASSLGGTGGTGELFF. CDR3 DNA: TGTGCCAGCAGCTTGGGCGGGACAGGGGGCACCGGGGAGCTGTTTTTT.

V usage is TRBV7-2 and J usage is TRBJ2-1; possible D gene TRBD2, 6 bases. CDR1 SGHTA and CDR2 FQGNSA come from the germline V gene. Trimming removed 5 bases from V and 4 bases from J, with 15 bases in between. This CDR3 region has 15 residues. The CDR3 DNA reads TGTGCCAGCAGCCATGGACTAAACAGTTACAATGAGCAGTTCTTC. It is translated as CASSHGLNSYNEQFF.

This chain uses TRBV5-1 with TRBJ2-5, with 10 bases fitting TRBD1. Gene TRBJ2-7 matches the end of the DNA better, so the J call may be wrong. Germline values: CDR1 SGHRS, CDR2 YFSETQ. The CDR3 runs to 16 residues. The CDR3 region is CASSLAAGQGSNEQYF. The CDR3 DNA reads as TGCGCCAGCAGCTTGGCCGCGGGACAGGGGTCTAACGAGCAGTACTTC.

V and J are TRBV7-9 and TRBJ1-2; no definite D call. The CDR3 runs to 15 residues. Looked up from germline, CDR1 is SEHNR and CDR2 is FQNEAQ (reference sequence). The germline V and J ends were trimmed by 4 bases and 2 bases, with 14 bases remaining between them. The CDR3 protein is CASSSSYGKNYGYTF. The DNA of the CDR3 is TGTGCCAGCAGCTCTAGCTACGGCAAGAACTATGGCTACACCTTC.

This clonotype was detected only a few times. This sequence joins TRBV4-3 and TRBJ2-2; TRBD1 matches 12 bases. The CDR3 contains 22 residues. Germline loops: CDR1 LGHNA, CDR2 YSLEER. Germline trimming cut 3 bases from V and 6 bases from J; bases unmatched to any gene: 23. The CDR3 reads CASSHPRGTGGFVWEPPGELFF. The CDR3 DNA reads TGCGCCAGCAGCCATCCACGGGGGACAGGGGGCTTTGTGTGGGAGCCCCCCGGGGAGCTGTTTTTT.

This clonotype was picked up many times. The chain is built from TRBV9 and TRBJ2-1; TRBD1 is a possible D gene (9 bases). The CDR3 covers 14 residues. Trimming pared 7 bases from V and 7 bases from J, leaving 18 bases between. The germline V gene has CDR1 SGDLS and CDR2 YYNGEE. The CDR3 region is CASPGGTGINEQFF. The CDR3 DNA reads TGTGCCAGCCCGGGAGGGACAGGGATTAATGAGCAGTTCTTC.

This clonotype was detected a few times. This chain uses TRBV4-1 with TRBJ2-7; D possibly uses TRBD1 or TRBD2 (5 bases each). Trimming removed 0 bases at V and 3 bases at J, with 18 bases between. CDR1 and CDR2 (germline): MGHRA, YSYEKL. The CDR3 totals 17 residues. This CDR3 reads CASSQDPRAGGVYEQYF. The DNA of the CDR3 is TGCGCCAGCAGCCAAGATCCCAGGGCTGGGGGTGTCTACGAGCAGTACTTC.

The chain recombines TRBV20-1 with TRBJ2-3, with unresolved D. Trimming stripped 1 base from V and 2 bases from J, with 10 bases between. This CDR3 is 14 amino acids long. CDR1 DFQATT and CDR2 SNEGSKA come from the germline V gene (reference sequence). The CDR3 spells CSARVPLDTDTQYF. CDR3 bases: TGCAGTGCTAGAGTACCGCTGGACACAGATACGCAGTATTTT.

With regard to this clonotype: A read error may be the cause here, since a much bigger clone is one base away. The rearrangement joins TRBV9 to TRBJ2-5; TRBD2 agrees at 8 bases. CDR1 and CDR2 from the germline V gene are SGDLS and YYNGEE. This CDR3 spans 14 amino acids. V lost 4 bases and J lost 5; bases outside the gene matches: 7. The CDR3 is CASSIGGAGETQYF. The CDR3 coding sequence is TGTGCCAGCAGCATCGGGGGGGCCGGGGAGACCCAGTACTTC.